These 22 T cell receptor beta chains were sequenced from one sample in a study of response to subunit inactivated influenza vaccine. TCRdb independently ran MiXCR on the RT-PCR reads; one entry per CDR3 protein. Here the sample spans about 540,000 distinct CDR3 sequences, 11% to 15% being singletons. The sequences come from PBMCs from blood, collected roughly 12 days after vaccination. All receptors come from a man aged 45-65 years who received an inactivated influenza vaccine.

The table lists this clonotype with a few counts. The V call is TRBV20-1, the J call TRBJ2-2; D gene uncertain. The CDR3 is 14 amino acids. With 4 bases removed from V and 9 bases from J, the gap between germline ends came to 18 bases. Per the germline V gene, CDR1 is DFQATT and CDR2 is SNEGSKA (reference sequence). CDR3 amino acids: CSAIPLDRPRELFF. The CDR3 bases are TGCAGTGCTATCCCCCTTGACCGGCCCCGGGAGCTGTTTTTT.

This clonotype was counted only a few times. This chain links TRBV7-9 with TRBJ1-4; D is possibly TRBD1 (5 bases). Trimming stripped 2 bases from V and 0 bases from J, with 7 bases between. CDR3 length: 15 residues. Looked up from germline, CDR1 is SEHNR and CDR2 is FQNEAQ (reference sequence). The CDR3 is CASSLRGPTNEKLFF. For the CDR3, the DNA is TGTGCCAGCAGCTTAAGGGGCCCAACTAATGAAAAACTGTTTTTT.

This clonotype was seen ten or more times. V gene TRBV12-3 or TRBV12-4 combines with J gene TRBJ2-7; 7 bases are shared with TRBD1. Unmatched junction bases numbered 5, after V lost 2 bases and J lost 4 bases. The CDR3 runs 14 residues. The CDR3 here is CASSLRQGPYEQYF. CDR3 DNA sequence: TGTGCCAGCAGTTTAAGACAGGGTCCGTACGAGCAGTACTTC.

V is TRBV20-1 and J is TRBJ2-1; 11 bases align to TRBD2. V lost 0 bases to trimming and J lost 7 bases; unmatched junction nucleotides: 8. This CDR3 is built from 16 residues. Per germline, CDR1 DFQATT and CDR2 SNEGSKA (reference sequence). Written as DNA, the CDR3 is TGCAGTGCTAGAGATCCAGTAGCGGGAGGGAGGAATGAGCAGTTCTTC. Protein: CSARDPVAGGRNEQFF.

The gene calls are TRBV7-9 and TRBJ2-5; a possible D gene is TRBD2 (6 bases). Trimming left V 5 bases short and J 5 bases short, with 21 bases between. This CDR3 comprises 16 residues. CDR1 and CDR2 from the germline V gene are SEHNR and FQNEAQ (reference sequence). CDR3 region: CASSPPRRGAEETQYF. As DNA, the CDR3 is TGTGCCAGCAGCCCTCCACGGCGGGGCGCAGAGGAGACCCAGTACTTC.

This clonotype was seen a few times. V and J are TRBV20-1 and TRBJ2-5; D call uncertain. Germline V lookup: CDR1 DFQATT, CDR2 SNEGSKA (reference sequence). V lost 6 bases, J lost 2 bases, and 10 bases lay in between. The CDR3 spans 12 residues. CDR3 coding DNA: TGCAGTGCCCTGTCTACTCAAGAGACCCAGTACTTC. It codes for CSALSTQETQYF.

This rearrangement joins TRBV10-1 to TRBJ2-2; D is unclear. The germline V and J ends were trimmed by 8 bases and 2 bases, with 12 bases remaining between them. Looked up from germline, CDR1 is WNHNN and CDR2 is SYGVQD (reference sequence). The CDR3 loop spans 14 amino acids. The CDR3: CASGKGDNTGELFF. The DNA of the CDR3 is TGCGCCAGCGGTAAAGGAGACAACACCGGGGAGCTGTTTTTT.

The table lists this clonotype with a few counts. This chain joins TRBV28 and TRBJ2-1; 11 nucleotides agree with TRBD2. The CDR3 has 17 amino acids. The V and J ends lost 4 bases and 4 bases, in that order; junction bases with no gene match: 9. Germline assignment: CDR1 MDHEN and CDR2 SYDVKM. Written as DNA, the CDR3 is TGTGCCAGCAGTTCATTTACTAGCGGGAGAACTTACAATGAGCAGTTCTTC. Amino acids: CASSSFTSGRTYNEQFF.

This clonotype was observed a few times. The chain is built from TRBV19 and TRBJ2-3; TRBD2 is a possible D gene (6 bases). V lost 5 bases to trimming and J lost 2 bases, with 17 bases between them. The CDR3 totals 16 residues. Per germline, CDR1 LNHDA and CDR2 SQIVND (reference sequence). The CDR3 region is CASSPRGLPDTDTQYF. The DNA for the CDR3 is TGTGCCAGTAGTCCCCGGGGACTGCCTGACACAGATACGCAGTATTTT.

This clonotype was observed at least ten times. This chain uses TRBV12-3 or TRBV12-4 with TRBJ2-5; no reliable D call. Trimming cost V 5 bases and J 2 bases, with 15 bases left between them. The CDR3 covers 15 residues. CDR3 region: CASSAGLVAQETQYF. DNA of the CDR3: TGTGCCAGCAGTGCTGGTCTAGTCGCGCAAGAGACCCAGTACTTC.

For the CDR3, the DNA is TGTGCCAGCAGCCGGGTTGGCGGCTACGAGCAGTACTTC. It translates to CASSRVGGYEQYF. The rearrangement links TRBV7-9 to TRBJ2-7; D remains ambiguous. Germline V gives CDR1 SEHNR, CDR2 FQNEAQ (reference sequence). V was trimmed by 5 bases and J by 3 bases, leaving 11 bases between them. This CDR3 region has 13 residues.

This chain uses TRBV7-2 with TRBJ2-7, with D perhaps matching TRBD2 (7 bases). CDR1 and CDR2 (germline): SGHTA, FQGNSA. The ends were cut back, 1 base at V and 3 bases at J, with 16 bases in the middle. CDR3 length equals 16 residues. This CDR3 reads CASSLVATGGRYEQYF. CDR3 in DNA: TGTGCCAGCAGCTTAGTTGCAACGGGGGGCCGCTACGAGCAGTACTTC.

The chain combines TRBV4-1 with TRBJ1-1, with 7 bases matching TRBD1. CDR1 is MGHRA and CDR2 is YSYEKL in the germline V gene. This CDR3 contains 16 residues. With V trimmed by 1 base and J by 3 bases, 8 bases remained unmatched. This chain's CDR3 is CASSQGGGGRDTEAFF. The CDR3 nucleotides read TGCGCCAGCAGCCAAGGAGGGGGCGGTAGGGACACTGAAGCTTTCTTT.

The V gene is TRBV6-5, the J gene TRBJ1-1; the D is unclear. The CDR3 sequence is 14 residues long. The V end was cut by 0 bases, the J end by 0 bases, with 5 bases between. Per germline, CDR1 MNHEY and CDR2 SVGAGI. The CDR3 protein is CASSYSLLNTEAFF. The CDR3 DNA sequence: TGTGCCAGCAGTTACTCCCTACTGAACACTGAAGCTTTCTTT.

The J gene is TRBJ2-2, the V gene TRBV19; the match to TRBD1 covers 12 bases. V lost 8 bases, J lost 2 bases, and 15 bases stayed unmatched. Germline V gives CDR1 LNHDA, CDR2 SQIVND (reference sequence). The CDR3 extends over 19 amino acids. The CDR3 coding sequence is TGTGCCAGTGGGGGACAGGGGGCGCTTGGGCGGAGCAACACCGGGGAGCTGTTTTTT. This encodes CASGGQGALGRSNTGELFF.

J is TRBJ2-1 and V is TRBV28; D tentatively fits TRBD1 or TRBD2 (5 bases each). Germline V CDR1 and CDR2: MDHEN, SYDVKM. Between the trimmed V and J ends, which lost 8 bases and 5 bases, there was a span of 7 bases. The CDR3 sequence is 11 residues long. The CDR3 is CASEGNNEQFF. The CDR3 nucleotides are TGTGCCAGCGAGGGGAACAATGAGCAGTTCTTC.

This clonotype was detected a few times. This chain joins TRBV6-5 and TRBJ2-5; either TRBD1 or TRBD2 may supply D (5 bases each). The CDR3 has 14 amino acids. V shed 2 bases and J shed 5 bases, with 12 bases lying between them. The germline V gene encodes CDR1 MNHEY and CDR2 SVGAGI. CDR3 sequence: CASSYRDRRETQYF. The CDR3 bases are TGTGCCAGCAGTTACCGGGACCGGAGGGAGACCCAGTACTTC.

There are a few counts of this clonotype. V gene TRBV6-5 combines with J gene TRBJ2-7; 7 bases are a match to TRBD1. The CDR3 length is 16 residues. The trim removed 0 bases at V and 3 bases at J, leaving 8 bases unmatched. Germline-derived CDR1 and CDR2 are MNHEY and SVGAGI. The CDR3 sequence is CASSYSKGQRGYEQYF. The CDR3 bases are TGTGCCAGCAGTTACTCGAAGGGACAGAGAGGCTACGAGCAGTACTTC.

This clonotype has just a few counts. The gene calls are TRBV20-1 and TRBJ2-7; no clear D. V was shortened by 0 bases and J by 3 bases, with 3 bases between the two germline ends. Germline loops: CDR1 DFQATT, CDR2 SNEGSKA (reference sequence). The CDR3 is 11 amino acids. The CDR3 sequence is CSARDHYEQYF. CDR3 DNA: TGCAGTGCTAGAGATCACTACGAGCAGTACTTC.

The CDR3 DNA reads as TGTGCCAGCAGCTTTCGGAGTGGGTCGGGTGGCTACACCTTC. Translation: CASSFRSGSGGYTF. The rearrangement joins TRBV5-5 to TRBJ1-2, with D unclear. The germline gives CDR1 SGHKS, CDR2 YYEKEE (reference sequence). This CDR3 region has 14 residues. V shed 2 bases and J shed 7 bases, with 15 bases lying between them.

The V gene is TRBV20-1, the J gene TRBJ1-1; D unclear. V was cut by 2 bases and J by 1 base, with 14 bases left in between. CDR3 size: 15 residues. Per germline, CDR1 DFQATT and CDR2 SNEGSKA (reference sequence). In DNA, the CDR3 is TGCAGTGCTAGACGCTCGGGCTTGACGAACACTGAAGCTTTCTTT. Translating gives CSARRSGLTNTEAFF.

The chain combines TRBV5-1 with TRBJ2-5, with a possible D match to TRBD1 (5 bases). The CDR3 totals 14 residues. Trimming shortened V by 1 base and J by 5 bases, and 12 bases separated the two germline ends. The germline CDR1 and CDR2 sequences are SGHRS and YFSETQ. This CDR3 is CASSLSQVAETQYF. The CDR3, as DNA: TGCGCCAGCAGCTTGTCACAGGTTGCCGAGACCCAGTACTTC. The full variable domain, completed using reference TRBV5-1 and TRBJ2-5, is KAGVTQTPRYLIKTRGQQVTLSCSPISGHRSVSWYQQTPGQGLQFLFEYFSETQRNKGNFPGRFSGRQFSNSRSEMNVSTLELGDSALYLCASSLSQVAETQYFGPGTRLLVL.